This TCR beta chain was captured in a study of blood T cell repertoires in COVID-19. Authors' methods: Amplification from reference gene primers served as the basis for estimated nucleated cell counts. Measured with immunoSEQ multiplex PCR; TCRdb has only the in-frame clones, and not every one. V and J calls and clone size follow that table, whereas D and trimming were derived from the DNA. The data contain more than 50,000 clones, 90% of them seen just once; the ten biggest clones take up 14%. Per germline, CDR1 SGHRS and CDR2 YFSETQ. Unmatched junction bases numbered 7, after V lost 4 bases and J lost 3 bases. The CDR3 runs 14 residues.

The rearrangement uses TRBV5-1 and TRBJ2-7; 7 bases line up with TRBD1. This sequence originates from a human donor with active COVID-19. The donor label of this sample is uncertain. Sequences were obtained from peripheral blood. CDR3 DNA: TGCGCCAGCAGCCCGGGACAGCTAAACTACGAGCAGTACTTC. It encodes CASSPGQLNYEQYF. The whole variable domain, remainder taken from reference TRBV5-1 and TRBJ2-7, is KAGVTQTPRYLIKTRGQQVTLSCSPISGHRSVSWYQQTPGQGLQFLFEYFSETQRNKGNFPGRFSGRQFSNSRSEMNVSTLELGDSALYLCASSPGQLNYEQYFGPGTRLTVT.